This is a list of T cell receptor beta chains from one sample in a study of blood T cell repertoires in COVID-19. The protocol was immunoSEQ multiplex PCR, while the TCRdb copy is restricted to in-frame clones and leaves out a portion. The sample carries approximately 90,000 clones, roughly 83% recorded once. Material for sequencing was peripheral blood. These receptors all stem from a woman of 80 years or more with active or convalescent COVID-19. Each CDR3 is given with its conserved first and last residue. Each record gives: V gene, D gene, clone size, J gene, CDR3 protein, CDR3 DNA. A D gene is named only where the DNA matches it firmly. A clone size is listed for some rows: how often the clone was seen (once, few, many), or a class if it is expanded.

>TRBV27|TRBD1|NA|TRBJ1-2
CASSFQGDYGYTF
TGTGCCAGCAGTTTTCAGGGGGACTATGGCTACACCTTC
>TRBV19|NA|NA|TRBJ1-3
CASTDLGFGNTIYF
TGTGCCAGTACCGATCTCGGGTTTGGAAACACCATATATTTT
>TRBV5-5|TRBD1|NA|TRBJ1-3
CASSRIGGQAGNTIYF
TGTGCCAGCAGCCGGATCGGGGGACAGGCTGGAAACACCATATATTTT
>TRBV27|TRBD1|once|TRBJ1-1
CASSYRGSNTEAFF
TGTGCCAGCAGTTACAGGGGTTCGAACACTGAAGCTTTCTTT
>TRBV6-2/TRBV6-3|NA|NA|TRBJ2-5
CASSHRARGETQYF
TGTGCCAGCAGCCATCGGGCGAGAGGGGAGACCCAGTACTTC
>TRBV10-2|NA|NA|TRBJ1-1
CASSDGGSVTEAFF
TGCGCCAGCAGTGATGGGGGGTCCGTCACTGAAGCTTTCTTT
>TRBV2|TRBD2|NA|TRBJ2-7
CASTAGLASYEQYF
TGTGCCAGCACCGCGGGACTAGCTTCCTACGAGCAGTACTTC
>TRBV5-1|TRBD2|NA|TRBJ2-1
CASSPLLAGVFNEQFF
TGCGCCAGCTCCCCACTACTAGCGGGAGTTTTCAATGAGCAGTTCTTC
>TRBV4-3|TRBD2|NA|TRBJ2-5
CASSHWTSGGNETQYF
TGCGCCAGCAGCCACTGGACTAGCGGGGGCAATGAGACCCAGTACTTC
>TRBV7-2|NA|NA|TRBJ1-3
CASSTGPSVGNTIYF
TGTGCCAGCAGCACAGGGCCCTCAGTTGGAAACACCATATATTTT
>TRBV6-5|TRBD1|NA|TRBJ1-6
CASRATGAGSPLHF
TGTGCCAGCAGGGCGACAGGGGCAGGTTCACCCCTCCACTTT
>TRBV7-9|NA|NA|TRBJ1-1
CASSPRVMNTEAFF
TGTGCCAGCAGCCCCAGGGTCATGAACACTGAAGCTTTCTTT
>TRBV2|TRBD2|NA|TRBJ2-1
CASSENRREGFF
TGTGCCAGCAGTGAAAATCGGAGGGAGGGGTTCTTC
>TRBV5-1|TRBD2|NA|TRBJ2-3
CASSLGGGGAVDTQYF
TGCGCCAGCAGCTTGGGAGGCGGGGGGGCCGTAGATACGCAGTATTTT
>TRBV9|TRBD1|few|TRBJ2-3
CASSAQGDPPDTQYF
TGTGCCAGCAGCGCGCAGGGGGATCCACCAGATACGCAGTATTTT
>TRBV20-1|NA|NA|TRBJ2-7
CSARVQYEQYF
TGCAGTGCTAGAGTCCAGTACGAGCAGTACTTC
>TRBV28|NA|once|TRBJ2-6
CASSLQGPPGANVLTF
TGTGCCAGCAGTCTGCAGGGTCCCCCTGGGGCCAACGTCCTGACTTTC
>TRBV13|NA|once|TRBJ2-3
CASSIGTPELNTQYF
TGTGCCAGCAGCATCGGGACTCCTGAACTAAATACGCAGTATTTT
>TRBV5-1|NA|NA|TRBJ2-5
CASSFEGQSFQETQYF
TGCGCCAGCAGCTTTGAAGGACAGAGTTTCCAAGAGACCCAGTACTTC
>TRBV25-1|NA|NA|TRBJ1-5
CASSDSRDGRNQPQHF
TGTGCCAGCAGTGACTCCAGGGATGGGCGCAATCAGCCCCAGCATTTT
>TRBV7-2|TRBD2|NA|TRBJ2-7
CASSARGGPSSYEQYF
TGTGCCAGCAGCGCCCGCGGGGGGCCAAGCTCCTACGAGCAGTACTTC
>TRBV28|NA|NA|TRBJ1-1
CASRETLGEGTEAFF
TGTGCCAGCAGAGAAACCCTTGGGGAGGGAACTGAAGCTTTCTTT
>TRBV7-3|TRBD2|NA|TRBJ2-5
CASSPKNDRDWTSGGASETQYF
TGTGCCAGCAGCCCCAAAAACGACAGGGATTGGACTAGCGGGGGGGCGAGTGAGACCCAGTACTTC
>TRBV28|NA|NA|TRBJ1-2
CASRTAGRGGYTF
TGTGCCAGCAGGACCGCAGGGAGGGGCGGCTACACCTTC
>TRBV5-1|TRBD2|NA|TRBJ2-7
CASSLETSGGYEQYF
TGCGCCAGCAGCTTGGAGACTAGCGGCGGATACGAGCAGTACTTC
>TRBV27|TRBD1|NA|TRBJ1-1
CASSPRGAGGFTEAFF
TGTGCCAGCAGCCCCCGGGGGGCAGGGGGCTTCACTGAAGCTTTCTTT
>TRBV10-3|NA|NA|TRBJ1-2
CAITKNPDRGANYGYTF
TGTGCCATCACCAAAAACCCGGACAGAGGTGCTAACTATGGCTACACCTTC
>TRBV10-1|TRBD2|NA|TRBJ2-1
CASSESRGARTNEQFF
TGCGCCAGCAGTGAGTCGCGGGGGGCGCGAACCAATGAGCAGTTCTTC
>TRBV3-1/TRBV3-2|NA|NA|TRBJ1-2
CASSHPVNVRGELRFHGYTF
TGTGCCAGCAGCCACCCCGTAAACGTCAGGGGTGAGCTTCGTTTTCACGGCTACACCTTC
>TRBV10-2|TRBD2|NA|TRBJ2-2
CASSITSGSVTGELFF
TGCGCCAGCAGTATAACTAGCGGGAGTGTCACCGGGGAGCTGTTTTTT
>TRBV5-1|TRBD1|once|TRBJ1-4
CASRSDRGFEKLFF
TGCGCCAGCAGATCTGACAGGGGGTTTGAAAAACTGTTTTTT
>TRBV3-1/TRBV3-2|TRBD2|NA|TRBJ2-3
CASSQGGASGITDTQYF
TGTGCCAGCAGCCAAGGAGGAGCTAGCGGGATCACAGATACGCAGTATTTT
>TRBV30|NA|once|TRBJ1-3
CAWSVLSGSSGNTIYF
TGTGCCTGGAGTGTACTTTCAGGGTCCTCTGGAAACACCATATATTTT
>TRBV2|TRBD1|NA|TRBJ1-3
CASRRDRGHGNTIYF
TGTGCCAGCAGGCGGGACAGGGGGCATGGAAACACCATATATTTT
>TRBV11-3|NA|NA|TRBJ1-2
CASSLENSLNYGYTF
TGTGCCAGCAGCTTAGAAAACAGTCTTAACTATGGCTACACCTTC
>TRBV7-3|NA|NA|TRBJ2-5
CASSLTAAETQYF
TGTGCCAGCAGCTTAACGGCCGCTGAGACCCAGTACTTC
>TRBV11-3|TRBD2|NA|TRBJ2-1
CASSETAGGSTSEQFF
TGTGCCAGCAGCGAAACCGCGGGGGGGTCCACCAGTGAGCAGTTCTTC
>TRBV11-2|TRBD2|few|TRBJ2-5
CASSFMSSGGGETQYF
TGTGCCAGCAGCTTTATGTCTAGCGGGGGTGGAGAGACCCAGTACTTC
>TRBV18|NA|NA|TRBJ2-4
CASSPPSIAKNIQYF
TGTGCCAGCTCACCACCGTCAATAGCCAAAAACATTCAGTACTTC
>TRBV18|TRBD2|NA|TRBJ2-1
CASSPTGIGRGEQFF
TGTGCCAGCTCACCAACGGGGATAGGGAGGGGTGAGCAGTTCTTC
>TRBV7-6|TRBD1|NA|TRBJ2-6
CASSEDGTAFSGANVLTF
TGTGCCAGCAGCGAAGACGGGACAGCTTTCTCTGGGGCCAACGTCCTGACTTTC
>TRBV9|NA|NA|TRBJ2-1
CASSSGTPTINEQFF
TGTGCCAGCAGCTCCGGGACTCCCACCATCAATGAGCAGTTCTTC
>TRBV3-1/TRBV3-2|NA|NA|TRBJ1-3
CASSQDIWGSTIYF
TGTGCCAGCAGCCAAGACATCTGGGGCTCCACCATATATTTT
>TRBV28|NA|NA|TRBJ1-6
CASSQGSNSPLHF
TGTGCCAGCAGTCAGGGTAGTAATTCACCCCTCCACTTT
>TRBV19|NA|few|TRBJ1-1
CASSTPTGGGNTEAFF
TGTGCCAGTAGTACCCCGACAGGAGGAGGGAACACTGAAGCTTTCTTT